A selection of T cell receptor beta chains follows, all from one sample in a study of blood T cell repertoires in COVID-19. Sequenced by immunoSEQ multiplex PCR; TCRdb stores in-frame clones only, minus some. Of 200,000 to 250,000 clones listed, roughly 84% are singletons. The specimen sequenced was peripheral blood. The source of these receptors is a man aged 45-60 years with COVID-19, enrolled during active disease. The CDR3 runs from the conserved cysteine through the conserved F or W. Fields, in order: D gene, clone size, V gene, J gene, CDR3 DNA, CDR3 protein. A D gene is named only where the DNA matches it firmly. Size values are once, few and many counts, or a class for expanded clones, and some rows have none.

D: -; size: -; V: TRBV18; J: TRBJ1-3; DNA: TGTGCCAGCTCACCCTTGGAACAGTCTATCTCTGGAAACACCATATATTTT; CDR3: CASSPLEQSISGNTIYF
D: TRBD2; size: -; V: TRBV18; J: TRBJ2-7; DNA: TGTGCCAGCTCCCCGGGACTAGTAAACGAGCAGTACTTC; CDR3: CASSPGLVNEQYF
D: TRBD2; size: once; V: TRBV4-3; J: TRBJ2-1; DNA: TGCGCCAGCAGCCAAAGCCCTGGGCGGGGGTCTTACAATGAGCAGTTCTTC; CDR3: CASSQSPGRGSYNEQFF
D: TRBD1; size: -; V: TRBV30; J: TRBJ1-5; DNA: TGTGCCTGGAGTCCCCGAAGGGGACAGGGGGATCAGCCCCAGCATTTT; CDR3: CAWSPRRGQGDQPQHF
D: TRBD2; size: -; V: TRBV10-2; J: TRBJ2-4; DNA: TGCGCCAGCAGGGGGACTAGCGGGAGTGGGACCAAAAACATTCAGTACTTC; CDR3: CASRGTSGSGTKNIQYF
D: -; size: once; V: TRBV12-5; J: TRBJ2-1; DNA: TGTGCTAGTGGTTTGTCATCGGAGGAGTTCTTC; CDR3: CASGLSSEEFF
D: TRBD1; size: -; V: TRBV5-1; J: TRBJ2-2; DNA: TGCGCCAGCAGCTACGGCGGGACAGGGTTAACCGGGGAGCTGTTTTTT; CDR3: CASSYGGTGLTGELFF
D: -; size: -; V: TRBV6-5; J: TRBJ2-7; DNA: TGTGCCACCCTGACACCTGACGAGCAGTACTTC; CDR3: CATLTPDEQYF
D: -; size: once; V: TRBV6-1; J: TRBJ2-7; DNA: TGTGCCAGCAGTGAAGACGGGGTTTGGCTCGAGCAGTACTTC; CDR3: CASSEDGVWLEQYF
D: TRBD1; size: -; V: TRBV19; J: TRBJ2-1; DNA: TGTGCCAGTAGGAAAGGACAGGGGTCGGACAATGAGCAGTTCTTC; CDR3: CASRKGQGSDNEQFF
D: TRBD1; size: -; V: TRBV7-2; J: TRBJ2-1; DNA: TGTGCCAGCAGCTTAAGACAGGGGAGTTCCTACAATGAGCAGTTCTTC; CDR3: CASSLRQGSSYNEQFF
D: -; size: -; V: TRBV6-2/TRBV6-3; J: TRBJ1-5; DNA: TGTGCCAGCAGCCCCCGGCAGACTTTAATGGATCAGCCCCAGCATTTT; CDR3: CASSPRQTLMDQPQHF
D: -; size: -; V: TRBV19; J: TRBJ2-5; DNA: TGTGCCAGTAGTTCTGGCTTTCAAGAGACCCAGTACTTC; CDR3: CASSSGFQETQYF
D: -; size: -; V: TRBV13; J: TRBJ2-1; DNA: TGTGCCAGCAGCTCGTCGGACAATGAGCAGTTCTTC; CDR3: CASSSSDNEQFF
D: TRBD1; size: -; V: TRBV7-2; J: TRBJ1-2; DNA: TGTGCCAGCAGCGCGGGACAGGCTAACTATGGCTACACCTTC; CDR3: CASSAGQANYGYTF
D: -; size: -; V: TRBV18; J: TRBJ2-2; DNA: TGTGCCAGCTCACCTGCAGAATCGAACACCGGGGAGCTGTTTTTT; CDR3: CASSPAESNTGELFF
D: TRBD2; size: -; V: TRBV5-4; J: TRBJ2-5; DNA: TGTGCCAGCACCCAAGGACTAGGAGATTCGGAGACCCAGTACTTC; CDR3: CASTQGLGDSETQYF
D: -; size: -; V: TRBV28; J: TRBJ1-4; DNA: TGTGCCAGCAGCTACCCCCAAAAGACAGGCAATGAAAAACTGTTTTTT; CDR3: CASSYPQKTGNEKLFF
D: TRBD2; size: -; V: TRBV6-5; J: TRBJ2-7; DNA: TGTGCCAGCAGGTCCGGGACTAGTCTATACGAGCAGTACTTC; CDR3: CASRSGTSLYEQYF
D: TRBD1; size: -; V: TRBV15; J: TRBJ1-6; DNA: TGTGCCACCAGCAGAGCCCAAGGGACAGGGGGTTCACCCCTCCACTTT; CDR3: CATSRAQGTGGSPLHF
D: -; size: -; V: TRBV19; J: TRBJ1-2; DNA: TGTGCCAGTAGTAACCAGGGGCTCGCTAACTATGGCTACACCTTC; CDR3: CASSNQGLANYGYTF
D: TRBD2; size: few; V: TRBV7-2; J: TRBJ2-3; DNA: TGTGCCAGCAGCGCTGCGGGGGGGCCAGATACGCAGTATTTT; CDR3: CASSAAGGPDTQYF
D: -; size: -; V: TRBV6-4; J: TRBJ1-2; DNA: TGTGCCAGCAGTGCGATGGAGTCTCGAGGCTACACCTTC; CDR3: CASSAMESRGYTF
D: TRBD2; size: few; V: TRBV27; J: TRBJ2-7; DNA: TGTGCCAGCAGTACGCTAGCGGCACTCTACGAGCAGTACTTC; CDR3: CASSTLAALYEQYF
D: TRBD1; size: -; V: TRBV18; J: TRBJ1-2; DNA: TGTGCCAGCTCACCTGGACAGGGCTATGGCTACACCTTC; CDR3: CASSPGQGYGYTF
D: -; size: -; V: TRBV7-9; J: TRBJ1-6; DNA: TGTGCCAGCAGCTTAATCGGTTCACCCCTCCACTTT; CDR3: CASSLIGSPLHF
D: -; size: -; V: TRBV7-2; J: TRBJ2-5; DNA: TGTGCCAGCAGCTTCGGAGGGGAGACCCAGTACTTC; CDR3: CASSFGGETQYF
D: -; size: -; V: TRBV14; J: TRBJ1-1; DNA: TGTGCCAGCAGCCAGTTTCGACAGAGTGAAGCTTTCTTT; CDR3: CASSQFRQSEAFF
D: -; size: -; V: TRBV25-1; J: TRBJ1-2; DNA: TGTGCCAGCAGTGTAGGACAGATTGGCTACACCTTC; CDR3: CASSVGQIGYTF